Reported below is one T cell receptor (beta chain). This sample is part of a study of Graves' ophthalmopathy and Graves' hyperthyroidism. As for the study in general: Blood was drawn at initial diagnosis, before any treatment.

Moderate-to-severe activity, CAS at least 3, NOSPECS at least 4 and duration under 3 months characterized donors with ophthalmopathy. The authors isolated PBMCs from around 10 ml of fresh peripheral blood. CDR3 regions of TCR beta were amplified from RNA transcripts. The library came from an HTBI-primed first-round RT-PCR and a second-round multiplex PCR. TCRdb ran MiXCR on the multiplex PCR reads and lists one entry per CDR3 protein. This table holds 740,000 or so distinct CDR3 sequences, about 44% found once. With 4 bases clipped from V and 5 bases from J, the junction kept 8 bases outside the gene matches. The CDR3 contains 14 residues. Germline loops: CDR1 SQVTM, CDR2 ANQGSEA.

The TCR was taken from an adult man with Graves' ophthalmopathy. The rearrangement joins TRBV29-1 to TRBJ2-7; TRBD1 agrees at 10 bases. Sequencing was done on a sample of peripheral blood. As DNA, the CDR3 is TGCAGCGTTGCCGGGACAGGGGCGGTGAACGAGCAGTACTTC. Translated, it gives CSVAGTGAVNEQYF.